Presented here are 18 T cell receptor beta chains from one specimen sequenced in a study of T cells after yellow fever vaccination. One entry per CDR3 protein, called by TCRdb with MiXCR from the 5' RACE reads. The table includes 500,000 to 700,000 distinct CDR3 sequences, 15% to 20% detected once. The sequenced sample was PBMCs, obtained 15 days after the yellow fever booster vaccination. All receptors derive from a man aged 25-45 years who received the YFV17D yellow fever vaccine.

This clonotype was detected only a few times. V and J are TRBV29-1 and TRBJ2-2; D gene unclear. The germline V gene has CDR1 SQVTM and CDR2 ANQGSEA. This CDR3 contains 13 residues. The germline V and J ends were trimmed by 4 bases and 0 bases, with 6 bases remaining between them. The DNA of the CDR3 is TGCAGCGTTGTCTACCCGAACACCGGGGAGCTGTTTTTT. This encodes CSVVYPNTGELFF.

V usage is TRBV10-3 and J usage is TRBJ2-7, with D possibly TRBD2 on 5 matching bases. Germline CDR1 ENHRY, CDR2 SYGVKD. The V gene lost 6 bases and the J gene lost 1 base, with 13 bases spanning the gap. This CDR3 is 14 amino acids long. CDR3 bases: TGTGCCATCAGACTAGATCCGACTTCCTACGAGCAGTACTTC. Protein product: CAIRLDPTSYEQYF.

This clonotype came up a few times. The rearrangement links TRBV15 to TRBJ2-1, with D unresolved. V shed 4 bases and J shed 0 bases, with 4 bases lying between them. The CDR3 has 13 residues. From germline, CDR1 is LNHNV and CDR2 YYDKDF (reference sequence). In nucleotides, the CDR3 is TGTGCCACCAGCATAAGCTCCTACAATGAGCAGTTCTTC. It encodes CATSISSYNEQFF.

The genes are TRBV20-1 and TRBJ2-3; D not resolved. This CDR3 comprises 15 residues. V dropped 4 bases and J dropped 1 base, with 15 bases sitting between them. CDR1 and CDR2 (germline): DFQATT, SNEGSKA (reference sequence). This CDR3 is CSATKVEDGTDTQYF. CDR3 coding DNA: TGCAGTGCTACTAAGGTTGAGGACGGCACAGATACGCAGTATTTT.

This chain joins TRBV11-2 and TRBJ2-5; TRBD2 agrees at 13 bases. Germline V gene lookup returns CDR1 SGHAT and CDR2 FQNNGV. The V and J ends lost 5 bases and 1 base, in that order; junction bases with no gene match: 13. The CDR3 length is 19 residues. The CDR3 region is CASSRTGGTSGTTQETQYF. CDR3 nucleotide sequence: TGTGCCAGCAGCCGCACCGGGGGGACTAGCGGGACTACCCAAGAGACCCAGTACTTC.

DNA of the CDR3: TGTGCCACCAGCAGTAGCGGGAAATCCTACAATGAGCAGTTCTTC. It translates to CATSSSGKSYNEQFF. The chain recombines TRBV24-1 with TRBJ2-1, with 8 nucleotides matching TRBD2. This CDR3 comprises 15 residues. V gave up 7 bases and J gave up 1 base; unmatched junction bases: 5. Looked up from germline, CDR1 is KGHDR and CDR2 is SFDVKD.

Ten or more counts support this clonotype. The gene calls are TRBV12-3 or TRBV12-4 and TRBJ2-1, with TRBD2 matching over 8 bases. The trim removed 3 bases at V and 5 bases at J, leaving 6 bases unmatched. The CDR3 has 15 amino acids. This CDR3 is CASSFSGRADNEQFF. The CDR3 bases are TGTGCCAGCAGTTTTTCCGGGAGGGCCGACAATGAGCAGTTCTTC.

The rearrangement links TRBV5-1 to TRBJ2-3, with D possibly TRBD2 on 6 matching bases. The CDR3 covers 14 residues. Germline V gene data show CDR1 as SGHRS and CDR2 as YFSETQ. The V end lost 2 bases, the J end lost 6 bases, and 13 bases lay between the germline ends. CDR3 loop: CASSFRRAGDTQYF. CDR3 DNA sequence: TGCGCCAGCAGCTTCAGGAGGGCCGGGGATACGCAGTATTTT.

In this sample, this clonotype turned up a few times. This chain connects TRBV4-2 to TRBJ1-4; no reliable D call. The CDR3 runs 15 residues. Trimming took off 0 bases at V and 5 bases at J, with 10 bases between the two ends. Germline V gene data show CDR1 as LGHNA and CDR2 as YNFKEQ. The CDR3 bases are TGTGCCAGCAGCCAAGATCAAGGCGGGAATGAAAAACTGTTTTTT. This sequence encodes CASSQDQGGNEKLFF.

The genes are TRBV18 and TRBJ2-3; D gene ambiguous. The CDR3 is 16 residues long. V was shortened by 0 bases and J by 0 bases, with 10 bases between the two germline ends. Germline V CDR1 and CDR2: KGHSH, LQKENI. CDR3 in amino acids: CASSPPIGASTDTQYF. The CDR3 DNA follows: TGTGCCAGCTCACCACCAATCGGAGCTAGCACAGATACGCAGTATTTT.

This chain joins TRBV19 and TRBJ2-7, with 7 bases matching TRBD1. J was trimmed by 1 base and V by 6 bases; bases with no gene match: 9. CDR3 length equals 15 residues. CDR1 and CDR2 (germline): LNHDA, SQIVND (reference sequence). The CDR3 spells CASRNAGGRSYEQYF. Written as DNA, the CDR3 is TGTGCCAGTAGAAATGCAGGGGGTCGGTCCTACGAGCAGTACTTC.

This clonotype was seen ten or more times. The genes are TRBV6-1 and TRBJ2-1, with D perhaps matching TRBD2 (6 bases). V shed 6 bases and J shed 6 bases, with 12 bases lying between them. The CDR3 length is 13 residues. The germline V gene encodes CDR1 MNHNS and CDR2 SASEGT. CDR3 DNA sequence: TGTGCCAGCAGAAGCGGGTACCTCAATGAGCAGTTCTTC. Its translation: CASRSGYLNEQFF.

V is TRBV20-1 and J is TRBJ2-7, with TRBD1 as a possible D gene (6 bases). Looked up from germline, CDR1 is DFQATT and CDR2 is SNEGSKA (reference sequence). Trimming took 4 bases from V and 0 from J, leaving 13 bases between them. This CDR3 is built from 14 residues. The CDR3 DNA reads TGCAGTGCTACCCCGGGACATCTCTCCTACGAGCAGTACTTC. This sequence encodes CSATPGHLSYEQYF.

The rearrangement uses TRBV20-1 and TRBJ1-5; D is unclear. Germline loops: CDR1 DFQATT, CDR2 SNEGSKA (reference sequence). The CDR3 is made up of 13 amino acids. Trimming stripped 6 bases from V and 1 base from J, with 10 bases between. This chain's CDR3 is CSASLGSNQPQHF. As DNA, the CDR3 is TGCAGTGCCTCCCTCGGGAGCAATCAGCCCCAGCATTTT.

This clonotype came up a few times. This rearrangement joins TRBV6-5 to TRBJ2-1, with D perhaps TRBD1 (5 bases). Trimming shortened V by 0 bases and J by 5 bases, and 14 bases separated the two germline ends. The CDR3 has 16 residues. Germline V gene sequence: CDR1 MNHEY, CDR2 SVGAGI. The DNA for the CDR3 is TGTGCCAGCAGTTACTCGTTTGAGGCAGGGAACAATGAGCAGTTCTTC. This encodes CASSYSFEAGNNEQFF.

J is TRBJ1-3 and V is TRBV10-3; 8 bases fit TRBD1. Per germline, CDR1 ENHRY and CDR2 SYGVKD. The CDR3 consists of 14 residues. The junction had 8 bases not matched to a gene; V was cut back by 10 bases and J by 3 bases. This CDR3 reads CATNEDRDGNTIYF. The CDR3 region has the DNA TGTGCCACCAACGAGGACAGGGATGGAAACACCATATATTTT.

Only a few counts were recorded for this clonotype. This CDR3 reads CSGQQAPEQYF. The CDR3 region has the DNA TGCAGTGGTCAACAAGCTCCCGAGCAGTACTTC. The V gene is TRBV20-1, the J gene TRBJ2-7, with unresolved D. Trimming left V 7 bases short and J 6 bases short, with 13 bases between. CDR1 and CDR2 from the germline V gene are DFQATT and SNEGSKA (reference sequence). This CDR3 region has 11 residues.

This clonotype has at least ten counts. The chain combines TRBV24-1 with TRBJ2-5; 8 nucleotides align to TRBD1. CDR3 length equals 14 residues. The ends lost 5 bases at V and 4 bases at J; junction bases unmatched: 5. CDR1 KGHDR and CDR2 SFDVKD come from the germline V gene. The CDR3 nucleotides read TGTGCCACCAGTGGTCCGACAGGGGTAGAGACCCAGTACTTC. Translating gives CATSGPTGVETQYF.